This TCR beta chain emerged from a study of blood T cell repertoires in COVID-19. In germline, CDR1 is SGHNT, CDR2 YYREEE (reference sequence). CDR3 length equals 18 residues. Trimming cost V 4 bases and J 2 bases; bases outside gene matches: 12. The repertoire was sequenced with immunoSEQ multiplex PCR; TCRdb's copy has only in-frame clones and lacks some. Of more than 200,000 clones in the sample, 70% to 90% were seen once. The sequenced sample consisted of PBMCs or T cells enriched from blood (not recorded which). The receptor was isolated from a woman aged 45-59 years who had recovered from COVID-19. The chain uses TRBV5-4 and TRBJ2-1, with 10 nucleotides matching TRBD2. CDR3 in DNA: TGTGCCAGCAGCGTACGTGGAAATCTAGCGGGAGCCTACAATGAGCAGTTCTTC. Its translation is CASSVRGNLAGAYNEQFF.